A selection of T cell receptor beta chains follows, all from one sample in a study of shared clonotypes between healthy human individuals. The table came from immunoSEQ multiplex PCR; TCRdb's copy has only in-frame clones and leaves some out. Here the sample spans roughly 2 million clones, about 94% being singletons. The sample comprised naive CD8+ T cells sorted from blood. These receptors were collected from a man aged 18 to 30 in good health. The CDR3 runs from the conserved cysteine through the conserved F or W. D genes are given only for firm matches. Only part of the rows carry a size: once, few, many, or a class if the clone is expanded.

v_gene: TRBV4-3; abundance: .; j_gene: TRBJ2-1; d_gene: .; CDR3aa: CASSPSLEGITYNEQFF; CDR3nt: TGCGCCAGCAGCCCGTCCTTAGAGGGAATCACCTACAATGAGCAGTTCTTC
v_gene: TRBV9; abundance: .; j_gene: TRBJ2-3; d_gene: .; CDR3aa: CASSVAGQRTDTQYF; CDR3nt: TGTGCCAGCAGCGTAGCCGGACAACGCACAGATACGCAGTATTTT
v_gene: TRBV6-5; abundance: .; j_gene: TRBJ2-7; d_gene: TRBD2; CDR3aa: CASSPRGGPREQYF; CDR3nt: TGTGCCAGCAGTCCACGCGGGGGGCCCCGGGAGCAGTACTTC
v_gene: TRBV9; abundance: .; j_gene: TRBJ1-4; d_gene: .; CDR3aa: CASSLGLATNEKLFF; CDR3nt: TGTGCCAGCAGCTTGGGCCTAGCAACTAATGAAAAACTGTTTTTT
v_gene: TRBV9; abundance: few; j_gene: TRBJ1-6; d_gene: TRBD1; CDR3aa: CASSVGTDSPLHF; CDR3nt: TGTGCCAGCAGCGTGGGGACAGATTCACCCCTCCACTTT
v_gene: TRBV19; abundance: .; j_gene: TRBJ1-5; d_gene: .; CDR3aa: CASSIEDYNQPQHF; CDR3nt: TGTGCCAGTAGTATTGAAGACTACAATCAGCCCCAGCATTTT
v_gene: TRBV19; abundance: .; j_gene: TRBJ2-7; d_gene: .; CDR3aa: CASSSGTLYEQYF; CDR3nt: TGTGCCAGTAGTTCCGGGACCCTCTACGAGCAGTACTTC
v_gene: TRBV27; abundance: .; j_gene: TRBJ2-1; d_gene: TRBD2; CDR3aa: CASRTLTSEGDNEQFF; CDR3nt: TGTGCCAGCAGGACCCTTACTAGCGAGGGAGACAATGAGCAGTTCTTC
v_gene: TRBV27; abundance: .; j_gene: TRBJ2-7; d_gene: .; CDR3aa: CASSPSGYEQYF; CDR3nt: TGTGCCAGCAGTCCTTCAGGGTACGAGCAGTACTTC
v_gene: TRBV30; abundance: once; j_gene: TRBJ2-6; d_gene: .; CDR3aa: CAWSVGTGANVLTF; CDR3nt: TGTGCCTGGAGTGTTGGTACTGGGGCCAACGTCCTGACTTTC
v_gene: TRBV27; abundance: .; j_gene: TRBJ2-1; d_gene: TRBD2; CDR3aa: CASSIAGEGYNEQFF; CDR3nt: TGTGCCAGCAGCATAGCGGGAGAGGGGTACAATGAGCAGTTCTTC
v_gene: TRBV5-1; abundance: .; j_gene: TRBJ2-7; d_gene: TRBD1; CDR3aa: CASSLGTGGEQYF; CDR3nt: TGCGCCAGCAGCTTGGGGACAGGGGGCGAGCAGTACTTC
v_gene: TRBV29-1; abundance: .; j_gene: TRBJ1-1; d_gene: .; CDR3aa: CSVEVTGMGTEAFF; CDR3nt: TGCAGCGTTGAAGTCACAGGGATGGGCACTGAAGCTTTCTTT
v_gene: TRBV28; abundance: .; j_gene: TRBJ2-7; d_gene: .; CDR3aa: CASSFYGQWSSYEQYF; CDR3nt: TGTGCCAGCAGTTTCTACGGACAATGGAGCTCCTACGAGCAGTACTTC
v_gene: TRBV14; abundance: .; j_gene: TRBJ1-1; d_gene: .; CDR3aa: CASSPQGNTEAFF; CDR3nt: TGTGCCAGCAGCCCCCAGGGTAACACTGAAGCTTTCTTT
v_gene: TRBV5-1; abundance: .; j_gene: TRBJ2-1; d_gene: .; CDR3aa: CASSFDREKSSYNEQFF; CDR3nt: TGCGCCAGCAGCTTCGACCGGGAGAAAAGCTCCTACAATGAGCAGTTCTTC
v_gene: TRBV11-2; abundance: .; j_gene: TRBJ1-1; d_gene: .; CDR3aa: CASSSDSLMNTEAFF; CDR3nt: TGTGCCAGCAGCTCGGACAGTCTCATGAACACTGAAGCTTTCTTT
v_gene: TRBV27; abundance: .; j_gene: TRBJ1-2; d_gene: .; CDR3aa: CASSLGGGPYTF; CDR3nt: TGTGCCAGCAGTTTAGGCGGTGGGCCCTACACCTTC
v_gene: TRBV7-9; abundance: .; j_gene: TRBJ2-7; d_gene: .; CDR3aa: CASSASSGTHEQYF; CDR3nt: TGTGCCAGCAGCGCCAGCTCGGGAACCCACGAGCAGTACTTC
v_gene: TRBV29-1; abundance: few; j_gene: TRBJ1-1; d_gene: .; CDR3aa: CSVEDGPNTEAFF; CDR3nt: TGCAGCGTTGAAGATGGACCGAACACTGAAGCTTTCTTT
v_gene: TRBV28; abundance: .; j_gene: TRBJ1-5; d_gene: .; CDR3aa: CASSFGRQPQHF; CDR3nt: TGTGCCAGCAGTTTCGGGCGTCAGCCCCAGCATTTT